Below are 19 T cell receptor beta chains sequenced from a single sample in a study of vaccination effects on CD4 cells after COVID-19. Sequenced by immunoSEQ multiplex PCR; TCRdb stores in-frame clones only, minus some. Among approximately 60,000 clones listed, nearly 80% were seen once. Culturing for roughly 9 days preceded CD4+ T cell isolation. Subjects were given two BNT162b2 or mRNA-1273 vaccine doses. No antigen has been identified for these receptors. The specimen was CD4+ T cells from PBMCs cultured without peptide, collected after COVID-19 vaccination. These receptors were collected from a human donor who received a COVID-19 vaccine.

The genes are TRBV2 and TRBJ2-1; 7 bases agree with TRBD2. The V gene's germline CDR1 is SNHLY and CDR2 FYNNEI. The CDR3 contains 13 residues. V trimming: 11 bases; J trimming: 2 bases; junction bases outside the gene matches: 6. The CDR3 DNA reads TGTGCCGGGGGGGGGTCGGCCTACAATGAGCAGTTCTTC. Its translation: CAGGGSAYNEQFF.

The chain uses TRBV7-9 and TRBJ1-6; 8 bases agree with TRBD1. Looked up from germline, CDR1 is SEHNR and CDR2 is FQNEAQ (reference sequence). The CDR3 extends over 18 amino acids. V shed 3 bases, J shed 7 bases, and the junction held 14 bases outside the gene matches. CDR3 sequence reads: CASSFAPHGQGGNSPLHF. The CDR3 nucleotides read TGTGCCAGCAGCTTTGCCCCCCACGGACAGGGTGGCAATTCACCCCTCCACTTT.

The V and J genes are TRBV27 and TRBJ1-4; perhaps TRBD1 as D (5 bases). Germline V gene data show CDR1 as MNHEY and CDR2 as SMNVEV (reference sequence). Trimming removed 3 bases from V and 0 bases from J, with 17 bases in between. CDR3 size: 18 residues. CDR3 region: CASSLGPYAGATNEKLFF. DNA for the CDR3: TGTGCCAGCAGTTTGGGACCCTACGCGGGTGCAACTAATGAAAAACTGTTTTTT.

This chain links TRBV5-6 with TRBJ2-7; D is possibly TRBD2 (6 bases). This CDR3 comprises 15 residues. V was clipped by 3 bases and J by 0 bases, with 13 bases between them. The germline V gene encodes CDR1 SGHDT and CDR2 YYEEEE. Here the CDR3 reads CASSSRGSGSYEQYF. CDR3 DNA sequence: TGTGCCAGCAGCTCCCGGGGGTCTGGCTCCTACGAGCAGTACTTC.

CDR3 region: CASSLAGVAEQFF. CDR3 coding DNA: TGTGCCAGCAGTTTAGCAGGGGTAGCTGAGCAGTTCTTC. The chain uses TRBV12-3 or TRBV12-4 and TRBJ2-1; tentative D call: TRBD1 (5 bases). The CDR3 spans 13 residues. V lost 0 bases, J lost 9 bases, and 9 bases lay in between.

The chain combines TRBV5-1 with TRBJ2-1, with D perhaps assigned TRBD1 or TRBD2 (6 bases each). The germline V and J ends were trimmed by 0 bases and 5 bases, with 12 bases remaining between them. CDR1 and CDR2 from the germline V gene are SGHRS and YFSETQ. CDR3 length: 15 residues. The chain's CDR3 is CASSLGGALNNEQFF. In DNA, the CDR3 is TGCGCCAGCAGCTTGGGGGGGGCCCTCAACAATGAGCAGTTCTTC.

This chain links TRBV6-2 or TRBV6-3 with TRBJ1-1; D is undetermined. Per the germline V gene, CDR1 is MNHEY and CDR2 is SVGEGT. V was pared by 0 bases and J by 2 bases, with 10 bases between. This CDR3 contains 15 residues. CDR3 loop: CASSYSLGRNTEAFF. The CDR3 DNA reads TGTGCCAGCAGTTACTCGCTTGGCAGAAACACTGAAGCTTTCTTT.

This clone was counted a single time. The V and J genes are TRBV7-8 and TRBJ1-2; the match to TRBD1 covers 8 bases. V lost 5 bases, J lost 3 bases, and 8 bases stayed unmatched. The CDR3 is made up of 15 amino acids. Germline values: CDR1 SGHVS, CDR2 FQNEAQ. The CDR3 nucleotides are TGTGCCAGCAGCCTCGCCGGGACAGGCGACTATGGCTACACCTTC. It codes for CASSLAGTGDYGYTF.

The chain combines TRBV2 with TRBJ2-2, with D unresolved. Germline CDR1 and CDR2: SNHLY and FYNNEI. The CDR3 runs to 14 residues. The V and J ends lost 6 bases and 4 bases respectively, with 12 bases between them. In nucleotides, the CDR3 is TGTGCCAGCAGGGACCGTTCGGGCACCGGGGAGCTGTTTTTT. Translation gives CASRDRSGTGELFF.

As DNA, the CDR3 is TGCAGTGCTAGTCCCCCGACAGGGGGCAGGTGGGGGGATCGCGAGCAGTACTTC. Translated: CSASPPTGGRWGDREQYF. V usage is TRBV20-1 and J usage is TRBJ2-7; the match to TRBD1 covers 10 bases. This CDR3 spans 18 amino acids. Trimming took 3 bases from V and 6 from J; bases not matched to a gene: 20. CDR1 and CDR2 (germline): DFQATT, SNEGSKA (reference sequence).

The chain has TRBV7-2 and TRBJ1-2; 8 positions agree with TRBD1. This CDR3 is 14 amino acids long. J gave up 6 bases and V 1 base, and 4 bases lay outside the gene matches. Germline V gives CDR1 SGHTA, CDR2 FQGNSA. CDR3 sequence reads: CASSLGTGNHGYTF. The CDR3, as DNA: TGTGCCAGCAGCTTAGGGACAGGGAATCATGGCTACACCTTC.

The gene calls are TRBV7-2 and TRBJ1-3; 8 nucleotides agree with TRBD1. Germline V gives CDR1 SGHTA, CDR2 FQGNSA. V gave up 5 bases and J gave up 4 bases; unmatched junction bases: 4. This CDR3 region has 14 residues. The CDR3: CASSPWTGGNTIYF. CDR3 coding DNA: TGTGCCAGCAGCCCCTGGACAGGGGGAAACACCATATATTTT. Based on the CDR3 plus reference TRBV7-2 and TRBJ1-3, the full variable domain is GAGVSQSPSNKVTEKGKDVELRCDPISGHTALYWYRQSLGQGLEFLIYFQGNSAPDKSGLPSDRFSAERTGGSVSTLTIQRTQQEDSAVYLCASSPWTGGNTIYFGEGSWLTVV.

This sequence joins TRBV7-9 and TRBJ1-6, with no clear D. CDR3 length: 13 residues. V was cut by 2 bases and J by 7 bases, with 6 bases left in between. Germline CDR1 reads SEHNR; CDR2 reads FQNEAQ (reference sequence). The CDR3 DNA sequence: TGTGCCAGCAGCTTATCAGGCAATTCACCCCTCCACTTT. This codes for CASSLSGNSPLHF. The variable domain in full, completed from reference TRBV7-9 and TRBJ1-6, reads DTGVSQNPRHKITKRGQNVTFRCDPISEHNRLYWYRQTLGQGPEFLTYFQNEAQLEKSRLLSDRFSAERPKGSFSTLEIQRTEQGDSAMYLCASSLSGNSPLHFGNGTRLTVT.

The genes are TRBV19 and TRBJ1-2; 7 bases line up with TRBD1. With 5 bases clipped from V and 0 bases from J, the junction kept 6 bases outside the gene matches. The germline V gene has CDR1 LNHDA and CDR2 SQIVND (reference sequence). The CDR3 is made up of 15 amino acids. The CDR3: CASSSRDSTNYGYTF. The DNA of the CDR3 is TGTGCCAGTAGTTCCCGGGACAGCACTAACTATGGCTACACCTTC.

This clone is a singleton in its sample. The chain employs TRBV20-1 and TRBJ1-2; weak D call: TRBD1 (5 bases). This CDR3 region has 11 residues. V gave up 5 bases and J gave up 8 bases, with 12 bases separating them. Per germline, CDR1 DFQATT and CDR2 SNEGSKA (reference sequence). This CDR3 is CSAGREEGYTF. As DNA, the CDR3 is TGCAGTGCTGGCAGGGAGGAAGGCTACACCTTC.

The chain has TRBV4-1 and TRBJ1-3, with D perhaps matching TRBD1 (5 bases). Germline CDR1 reads MGHRA; CDR2 reads YSYEKL. The CDR3 spans 15 residues. V was shortened by 1 base and J by 8 bases, with 15 bases between the two germline ends. The CDR3 DNA is TGCGCCAGCAGCCAAGGACATTTCCGAGGGGACACCATATATTTT. It translates to CASSQGHFRGDTIYF.

V is TRBV18 and J is TRBJ1-3; TRBD1 might be the D (5 bases). The ends were cut back, 4 bases at V and 0 bases at J, with 13 bases in the middle. The CDR3 contains 16 residues. Germline CDR1 reads KGHSH; CDR2 reads LQKENI. CDR3 loop: CASSLKQVTSGNTIYF. In nucleotides, the CDR3 is TGTGCCAGCTCACTCAAACAGGTTACCTCTGGAAACACCATATATTTT.

The chain is built from TRBV18 and TRBJ1-6; 7 nucleotides line up with TRBD1. V lost 6 bases, J lost 4 bases, and 3 bases stayed unmatched. In germline, CDR1 is KGHSH, CDR2 LQKENI. The CDR3 length is 14 residues. This chain's CDR3 is CASSQGQYNSPLHF. CDR3 nucleotide sequence: TGTGCCAGCTCCCAGGGACAGTATAATTCACCCCTCCACTTT.

The rearrangement uses TRBV7-2 and TRBJ1-2; 7 bases agree with TRBD1. Germline CDR1 reads SGHTA; CDR2 reads FQGNSA. The V gene end was trimmed by 1 base and the J gene end by 8 bases; junction bases not matched to a gene: 10. This CDR3 comprises 15 residues. CDR3 amino acids: CASSLVGSQGGGYTF. The CDR3 DNA is TGTGCCAGCAGCTTAGTAGGAAGTCAGGGGGGGGGCTACACCTTC.